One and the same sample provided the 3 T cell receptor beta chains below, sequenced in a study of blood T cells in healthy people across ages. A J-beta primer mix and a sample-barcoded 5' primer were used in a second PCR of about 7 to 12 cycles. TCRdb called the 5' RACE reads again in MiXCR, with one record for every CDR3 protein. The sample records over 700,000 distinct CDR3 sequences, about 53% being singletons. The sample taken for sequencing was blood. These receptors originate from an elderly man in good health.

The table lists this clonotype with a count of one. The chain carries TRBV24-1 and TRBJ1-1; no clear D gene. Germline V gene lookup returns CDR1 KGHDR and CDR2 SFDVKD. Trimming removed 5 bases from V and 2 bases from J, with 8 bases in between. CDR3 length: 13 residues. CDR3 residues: CATSGGINTEAFF. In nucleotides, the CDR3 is TGTGCCACCAGTGGCGGAATTAACACTGAAGCTTTCTTT.

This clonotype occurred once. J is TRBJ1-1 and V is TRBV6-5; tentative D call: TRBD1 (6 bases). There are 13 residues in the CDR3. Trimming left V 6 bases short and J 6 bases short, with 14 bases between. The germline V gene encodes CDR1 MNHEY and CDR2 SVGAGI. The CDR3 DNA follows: TGTGCCAGCAGCCCACAGGGTTATGCTGAAGCTTTCTTT. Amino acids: CASSPQGYAEAFF.

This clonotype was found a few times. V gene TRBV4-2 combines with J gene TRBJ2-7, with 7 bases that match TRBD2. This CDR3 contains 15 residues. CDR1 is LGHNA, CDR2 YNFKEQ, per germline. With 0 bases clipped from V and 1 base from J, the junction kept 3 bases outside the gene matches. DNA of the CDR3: TGTGCCAGCAGCCAAGATGTGGGACTATCCTACGAGCAGTACTTC. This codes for CASSQDVGLSYEQYF.